This TCR beta chain emerged from a study of PD-L1 blockade in urothelial cancer. In the study overall: Male sex and bladder-origin urothelial cancer were recorded for about 90% of the roughly 30 patients.

Germline-derived CDR1 and CDR2 are SGHTA and FQGNSA. The V gene lost 1 base and the J gene lost 1 base, with 13 bases spanning the gap. This CDR3 contains 17 residues. This clone has a single count. Each PCR reaction had synthetic TCR analog templates spiked into it. Clones were read by immunoSEQ multiplex PCR, and TCRdb kept only the in-frame ones, dropping some. The sample carries 50,000 or so clones, about 90% recorded once. Time point here: peripheral blood 6 weeks after treatment start. Locally advanced or metastatic urothelial carcinoma affected the patients. Anywhere from 1 to 8 samples came from each patient, spanning pretreatment and on-treatment.

The receptor comes from a man aged 55 to 70 with urothelial cancer. The chain couples TRBV7-2 to TRBJ1-4; D is uncertain. Sample: PBMCs, taken around atezolizumab (anti-PD-L1) treatment. For the CDR3, the DNA is TGTGCCAGCAGCTTAGTGGCTTCGGGTGTAACTAATGAAAAACTGTTTTTT. Its protein is CASSLVASGVTNEKLFF.